This TCR beta chain is from a study of blood T cell repertoires in COVID-19. Germline V gene sequence: CDR1 MNHEY, CDR2 SVGEGT. V shed 0 bases and J 0 bases; nucleotides not matched to a gene: 2. The CDR3 is 16 residues long. Using immunoSEQ multiplex PCR, the repertoire was profiled, and TCRdb retains in-frame clones only, with some absent. The repertoire holds 200,000 to 250,000 clones, with around nine tenths as singletons. This sequence was found in a woman younger than 30 who had recovered from COVID-19. The chain is built from TRBV6-2 or TRBV6-3 and TRBJ2-1, with 7 bases fitting TRBD1. What was sequenced was peripheral blood. CDR3 DNA: TGTGCCAGCAGTTACTCGGGACAGAGCTCCTACAATGAGCAGTTCTTC. This encodes CASSYSGQSSYNEQFF.